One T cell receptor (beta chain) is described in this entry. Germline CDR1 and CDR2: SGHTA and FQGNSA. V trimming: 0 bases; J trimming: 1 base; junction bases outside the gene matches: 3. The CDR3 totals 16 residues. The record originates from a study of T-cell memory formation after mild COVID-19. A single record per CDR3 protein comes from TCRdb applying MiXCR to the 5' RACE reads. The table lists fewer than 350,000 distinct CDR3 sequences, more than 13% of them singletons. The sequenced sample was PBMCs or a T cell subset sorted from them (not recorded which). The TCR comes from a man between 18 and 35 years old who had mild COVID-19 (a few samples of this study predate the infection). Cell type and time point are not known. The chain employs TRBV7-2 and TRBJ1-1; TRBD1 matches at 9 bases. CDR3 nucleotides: TGTGCCAGCAGCTTAGCGGGACAGGGTTGGAACACTGAAGCTTTCTTT. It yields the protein CASSLAGQGWNTEAFF.